This T cell receptor (beta chain) originates from a study of cytomegalovirus exposure and HLA in healthy donors. 60 Vbeta and 13 Jbeta primers were used in PCR. Sequencing was performed with immunoSEQ multiplex PCR; in TCRdb, only in-frame clones are kept and a portion is missing. The sample includes around 180,000 clones, approximately 88% of them seen just once. The V gene's germline CDR1 is SGHVS and CDR2 FQNEAQ. This CDR3 is built from 16 residues. V lost 0 bases and J 1 base, leaving 11 bases between the germline ends. Sequencing was done on a sample of PBMCs. The source of this sequence is a boy between 2 and 15 years old in good health and CMV-seronegative. J is TRBJ2-3 and V is TRBV7-8; D is ambiguous. CDR3 sequence: CASSLAPLRGTDTQYF. In nucleotides, the CDR3 is TGTGCCAGCAGCTTAGCCCCGCTCCGAGGCACAGATACGCAGTATTTT.